This T cell receptor (beta chain) was sequenced for a study of T-cell memory formation after mild COVID-19. The trim removed 5 bases at V and 4 bases at J, leaving 6 bases unmatched. The length of the CDR3 is 14 residues. Germline V gene data show CDR1 as SGHVS and CDR2 as FQNEAQ. TCRdb redid the calling of the 5' RACE reads with MiXCR, one entry per CDR3 protein. The sample yields about 470,000 distinct CDR3 sequences, around 27% seen once. The TCR originated in an adult woman who had mild COVID-19 (a few samples of this study predate the infection). Cell type and time point are not known. Sequencing input: PBMCs or a T cell subset sorted from them (not recorded which). The rearrangement uses TRBV7-8 and TRBJ1-2; the match to TRBD1 covers 8 bases. The CDR3 DNA is TGTGCCAGCAGCCAAACAACAGGGGGCTATGGCTACACCTTC. Translating it yields CASSQTTGGYGYTF.